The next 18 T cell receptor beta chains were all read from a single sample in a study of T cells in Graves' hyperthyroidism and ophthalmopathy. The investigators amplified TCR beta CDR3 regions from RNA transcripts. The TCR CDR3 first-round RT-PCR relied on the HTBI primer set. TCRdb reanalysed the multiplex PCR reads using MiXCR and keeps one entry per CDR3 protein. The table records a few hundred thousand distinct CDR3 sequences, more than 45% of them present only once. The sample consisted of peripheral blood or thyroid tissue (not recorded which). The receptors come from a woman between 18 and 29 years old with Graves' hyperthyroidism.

The CDR3 coding sequence is TGTGCCAGCAGCTTCACCGGGACTAGCGGGAGCAGGGAGACCCAGTACTTC. The encoded protein is CASSFTGTSGSRETQYF. The chain uses TRBV12-3 or TRBV12-4 and TRBJ2-5; 14 positions match TRBD2. The V and J ends lost 6 bases and 5 bases, in that order; junction bases with no gene match: 11. CDR3 length: 17 amino acids.

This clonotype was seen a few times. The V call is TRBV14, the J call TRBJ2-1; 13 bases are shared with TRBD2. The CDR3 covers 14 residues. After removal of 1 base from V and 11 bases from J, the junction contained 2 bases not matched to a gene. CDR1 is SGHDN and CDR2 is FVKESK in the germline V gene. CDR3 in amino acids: CASSQGTSGSQQFF. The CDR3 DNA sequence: TGTGCCAGCAGCCAAGGGACTAGCGGGAGTCAGCAGTTCTTC.

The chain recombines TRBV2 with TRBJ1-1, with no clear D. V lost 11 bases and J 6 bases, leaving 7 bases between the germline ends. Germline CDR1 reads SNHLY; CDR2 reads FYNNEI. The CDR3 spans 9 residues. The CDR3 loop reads CAGGPEAFF. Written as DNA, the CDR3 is TGTGCCGGAGGGCCTGAAGCTTTCTTT.

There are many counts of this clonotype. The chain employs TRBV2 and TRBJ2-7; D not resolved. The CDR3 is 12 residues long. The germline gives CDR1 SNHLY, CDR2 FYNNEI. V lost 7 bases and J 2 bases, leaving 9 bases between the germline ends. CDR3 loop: CASMTATYEQYF. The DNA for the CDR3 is TGTGCCAGCATGACGGCTACCTACGAGCAGTACTTC.

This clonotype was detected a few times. DNA for the CDR3: TGCGCCAGCAGCTTCCCGGCGACAGGGGGCTCCACCGGGGAGCTGTTTTTT. It specifies CASSFPATGGSTGELFF. The gene calls are TRBV5-1 and TRBJ2-2; 10 bases align to TRBD1. CDR1 and CDR2 from the germline V gene are SGHRS and YFSETQ. Losses at the gene ends were 2 bases for V and 4 bases for J; bases not matched to a gene: 8. The CDR3 spans 17 residues.

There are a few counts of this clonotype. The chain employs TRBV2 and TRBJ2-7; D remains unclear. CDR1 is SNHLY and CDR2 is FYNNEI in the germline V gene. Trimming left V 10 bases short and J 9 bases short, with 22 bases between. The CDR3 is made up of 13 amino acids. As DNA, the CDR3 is TGTGCCACCGACAAGTCTCTAGGGATCGGGCAGTACTTC. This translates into CATDKSLGIGQYF. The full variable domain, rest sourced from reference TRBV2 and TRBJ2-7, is EPEVTQTPSHQVTQMGQEVILRCVPISNHLYFYWYRQILGQKVEFLVSFYNNEISEKSEIFDDQFSVERPDGSNFTLKIRSTKLEDSAMYFCATDKSLGIGQYFGPGTRLTVT.

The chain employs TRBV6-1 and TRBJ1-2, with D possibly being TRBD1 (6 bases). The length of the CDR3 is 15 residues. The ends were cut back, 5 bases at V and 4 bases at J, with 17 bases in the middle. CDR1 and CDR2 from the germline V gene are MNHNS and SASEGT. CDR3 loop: CASSYSETDSYGYTF. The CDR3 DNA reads TGTGCCAGCAGTTACTCGGAGACGGACAGCTATGGCTACACCTTC.

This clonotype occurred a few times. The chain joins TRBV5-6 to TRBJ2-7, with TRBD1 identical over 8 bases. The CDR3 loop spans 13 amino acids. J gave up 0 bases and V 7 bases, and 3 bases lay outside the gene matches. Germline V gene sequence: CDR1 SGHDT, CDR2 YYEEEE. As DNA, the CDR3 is TGTGCCAGCGTCGGACAGGGCTCCTACGAGCAGTACTTC. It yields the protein CASVGQGSYEQYF.

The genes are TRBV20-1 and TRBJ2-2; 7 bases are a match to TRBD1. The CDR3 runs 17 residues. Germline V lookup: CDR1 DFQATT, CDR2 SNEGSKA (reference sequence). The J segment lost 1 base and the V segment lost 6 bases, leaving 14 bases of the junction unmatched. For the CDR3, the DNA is TGCAGTGCCACCAGTGATTCAAGACAGGGGAACACCGGGGAGCTGTTTTTT. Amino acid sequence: CSATSDSRQGNTGELFF.

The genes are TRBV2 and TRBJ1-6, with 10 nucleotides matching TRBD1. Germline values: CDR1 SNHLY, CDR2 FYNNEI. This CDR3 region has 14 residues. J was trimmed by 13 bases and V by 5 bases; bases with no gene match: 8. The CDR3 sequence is CASSIGQGGSPLHF. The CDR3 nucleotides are TGTGCCAGCAGTATCGGACAGGGGGGATCCCCCCTCCACTTT. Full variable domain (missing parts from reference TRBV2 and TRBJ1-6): EPEVTQTPSHQVTQMGQEVILRCVPISNHLYFYWYRQILGQKVEFLVSFYNNEISEKSEIFDDQFSVERPDGSNFTLKIRSTKLEDSAMYFCASSIGQGGSPLHFGNGTRLTVT.

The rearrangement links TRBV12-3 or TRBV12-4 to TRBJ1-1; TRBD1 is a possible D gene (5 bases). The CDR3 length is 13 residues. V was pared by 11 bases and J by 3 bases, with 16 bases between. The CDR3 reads CAFSDMGYTEAFF. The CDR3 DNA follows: TGTGCCTTTTCGGACATGGGGTACACTGAAGCTTTCTTT.

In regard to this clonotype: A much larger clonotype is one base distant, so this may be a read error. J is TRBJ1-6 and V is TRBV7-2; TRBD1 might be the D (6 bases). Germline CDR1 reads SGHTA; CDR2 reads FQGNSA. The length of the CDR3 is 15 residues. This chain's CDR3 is CASSLASGDNTPLHF. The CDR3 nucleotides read TGTGCCAGCAGCTTGGCGTCAGGGGATAATACACCCCTCCACTTT.

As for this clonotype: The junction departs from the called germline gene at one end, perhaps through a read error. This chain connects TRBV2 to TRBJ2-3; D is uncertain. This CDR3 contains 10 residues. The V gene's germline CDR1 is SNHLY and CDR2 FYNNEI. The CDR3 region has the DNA TGTGCCGGCAGCACAGATACGCAGTATTTT. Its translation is CAGSTDTQYF.

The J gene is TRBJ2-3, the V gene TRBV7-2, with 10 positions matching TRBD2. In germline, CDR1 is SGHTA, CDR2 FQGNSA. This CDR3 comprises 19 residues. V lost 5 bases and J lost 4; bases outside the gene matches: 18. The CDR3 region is CASSPLGLAGVLRPDTQYF. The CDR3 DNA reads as TGTGCCAGCAGCCCCTTAGGGCTAGCGGGAGTATTACGTCCAGATACGCAGTATTTT.

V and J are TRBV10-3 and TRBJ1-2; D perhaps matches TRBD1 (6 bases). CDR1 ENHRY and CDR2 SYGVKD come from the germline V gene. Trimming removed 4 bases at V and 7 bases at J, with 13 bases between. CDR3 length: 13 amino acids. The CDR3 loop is CAISGQAASGYTF. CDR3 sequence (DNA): TGTGCCATCAGTGGACAGGCTGCCTCTGGCTACACCTTC.

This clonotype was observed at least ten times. CDR3 DNA: TGTGCCAGTACCCTTTTCAGCGATAACTATGGCTACACCTTC. As protein: CASTLFSDNYGYTF. The chain couples TRBV19 to TRBJ1-2; D is unclear. There are 14 residues in the CDR3. Trimming stripped 7 bases from V and 1 base from J, with 13 bases between. Germline lookup yields CDR1 LNHDA and CDR2 SQIVND (reference sequence).

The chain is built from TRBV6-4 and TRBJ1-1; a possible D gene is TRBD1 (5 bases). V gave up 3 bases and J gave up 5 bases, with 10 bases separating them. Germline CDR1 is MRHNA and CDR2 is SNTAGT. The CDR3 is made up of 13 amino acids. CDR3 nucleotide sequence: TGTGCCAGCAGTGAAGGAGGGGAAACTGAAGCTTTCTTT. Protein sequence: CASSEGGETEAFF.

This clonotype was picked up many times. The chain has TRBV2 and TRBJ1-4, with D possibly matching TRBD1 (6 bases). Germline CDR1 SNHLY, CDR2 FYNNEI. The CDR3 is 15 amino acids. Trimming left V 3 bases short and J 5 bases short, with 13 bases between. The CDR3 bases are TGTGCCAGCAGTGATACTGGGGGCGCAAATGAAAAACTGTTTTTT. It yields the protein CASSDTGGANEKLFF.